The 14 T cell receptor beta chains below come from one sample, sequenced in a study of Graves' ophthalmopathy and Graves' hyperthyroidism. TCR beta CDR3 regions were amplified from RNA transcripts. An initial RT-PCR round employing HTBI primers preceded a second-round multiplex PCR. TCRdb analysed the multiplex PCR reads with MiXCR anew, one entry per CDR3 protein. The table shows a few hundred thousand distinct CDR3 sequences, with around a fifth occurring only once. Sequencing used peripheral blood. The receptors here all came from a woman in her forties or fifties with Graves' ophthalmopathy.

Worth noting for this clonotype: This clone may be a read error of a much larger clone one base away. This chain uses TRBV30 with TRBJ2-2, with 8 positions matching TRBD1. This CDR3 has 15 residues. CDR1 is GTSNPN, CDR2 SVGIG, per germline (reference sequence). The CDR3 bases are TGTGGCTGGATCCCCGGGACAGGTTACACCGGGGAGCTGTTTTTT. It is translated as CGWIPGTGYTGELFF.

This clonotype was seen at least ten times. The chain links TRBV18 to TRBJ2-7, with TRBD1 matching 10 bases. This CDR3 has 14 residues. The germline gives CDR1 KGHSH, CDR2 LQKENI. The junction had 4 bases not matched to a gene; V was cut back by 5 bases and J by 3 bases. As DNA, the CDR3 is TGTGCCAGCTCAGTGGACAGGGGGATCTACGAGCAGTACTTC. It specifies CASSVDRGIYEQYF.

This clonotype has a count of ten or more. The chain couples TRBV19 to TRBJ1-5, with TRBD1 identical over 9 bases. The CDR3 extends over 17 amino acids. Losses at the gene ends were 5 bases for V and 5 bases for J; bases not matched to a gene: 13. The germline V gene has CDR1 LNHDA and CDR2 SQIVND (reference sequence). CDR3 in DNA: TGTGCCAGTAGTCGGGCACATCCGGGACAGGGTGATCAGCCCCAGCATTTT. Translating it yields CASSRAHPGQGDQPQHF.

In this sample, this clonotype turned up many times. The V gene is TRBV6-5, the J gene TRBJ2-7; D is possibly TRBD1 or TRBD2 (5 bases each). This CDR3 is 13 amino acids long. In germline, CDR1 is MNHEY, CDR2 SVGAGI. V was cut by 2 bases and J by 6 bases, with 11 bases left in between. CDR3 amino acids: CASSYGDGGEQYF. For the CDR3, the DNA is TGTGCCAGCAGTTACGGGGATGGGGGCGAGCAGTACTTC.

This clonotype has just one count. The V call is TRBV11-2, the J call TRBJ2-1; D might be TRBD2 (5 bases). Germline lookup yields CDR1 SGHAT and CDR2 FQNNGV. This CDR3 contains 13 residues. The V and J ends lost 4 bases and 7 bases respectively, with 11 bases between them. In DNA form, the CDR3 reads TGTGCCAGCAGCTCCGCTCGGGGAAATGAGCAGTTCTTC. It specifies CASSSARGNEQFF.

This clonotype was detected a few times. The DNA of the CDR3 is TGTGCCTGGACTGTGCAGCTTTCTCTCTATGGCTACACCTTC. Its translation is CAWTVQLSLYGYTF. This chain joins TRBV30 and TRBJ1-2; no definite D call. V lost 4 bases to trimming and J lost 4 bases, with 16 bases between them. CDR1 GTSNPN and CDR2 SVGIG come from the germline V gene (reference sequence). The length of the CDR3 is 14 residues.

This clonotype was detected ten times or more. The chain carries TRBV7-9 and TRBJ1-1; unclear D gene. The CDR3 consists of 16 residues. Germline assignment: CDR1 SEHNR and CDR2 FQNEAQ (reference sequence). Deletions cut 4 bases from V and 5 bases from J, with 20 bases between. The CDR3 protein is CASSSSTSTGRTEAFF. In DNA form, the CDR3 reads TGTGCCAGCAGCTCCTCGACCTCCACGGGGAGAACTGAAGCTTTCTTT.

This clonotype was counted at least ten times. Compared with germline, one end of the junction differs, possibly owing to a read error. The chain uses TRBV7-8 and TRBJ2-7; D is possibly TRBD2 (5 bases). The germline gives CDR1 SGHVS, CDR2 FQNEAQ. The CDR3 sequence is 14 residues long. The chain's CDR3 is CVSSLRVFTYEQYF. The CDR3 DNA reads as TGTGTCAGCAGCTTGAGGGTTTTCACCTACGAGCAGTACTTC. The complete variable domain, with remaining parts taken from reference TRBV7-8 and TRBJ2-7, reads GAGVSQSPRYKVAKRGQDVALRCDPISGHVSLFWYQQALGQGPEFLTYFQNEAQLDKSGLPSDRFFAERPEGSVSTLKIQRTQQEDSAVYLCVSSLRVFTYEQYFGPGTRLTVT.

The rearrangement links TRBV6-2 or TRBV6-3 to TRBJ1-6; D ambiguous. The V end lost 2 bases, the J end lost 10 bases, and 15 bases lay between the germline ends. Germline V gives CDR1 MNHEY, CDR2 SVGEGT. This CDR3 is 15 amino acids long. The CDR3 coding sequence is TGTGCCAGCAGTTACAGGGATTCCAGCCTATCACCCCTCCACTTT. This gives the protein CASSYRDSSLSPLHF.

The rearrangement uses TRBV28 and TRBJ1-6; D is perhaps TRBD1 (6 bases). The CDR3 runs to 15 residues. Germline lookup yields CDR1 MDHEN and CDR2 SYDVKM. Trimming stripped 7 bases from V and 7 bases from J, with 17 bases between. The CDR3 bases are TGTGCCAGCACCCCCTCTTGGGACACAAATTCACCCCTCCACTTT. Translation: CASTPSWDTNSPLHF.

This clonotype was found many times. The rearrangement joins TRBV30 to TRBJ1-6; possible D gene TRBD1, 5 bases. Germline lookup yields CDR1 GTSNPN and CDR2 SVGIG (reference sequence). The V gene lost 1 base and the J gene lost 7 bases, with 14 bases spanning the gap. This CDR3 has 15 amino acids. The CDR3 reads CAWSDPGRYNSPLHF. Here the CDR3 DNA reads TGTGCCTGGAGTGACCCAGGGAGGTACAATTCACCCCTCCACTTT.

J is TRBJ2-7 and V is TRBV7-3; D unclear. The CDR3 is 12 residues long. Germline V lookup: CDR1 SGHTA, CDR2 FQGTGA. The V end was cut by 2 bases, the J end by 1 base, with 3 bases between. CDR3 sequence: CASSLPSYEQYF. CDR3 sequence (DNA): TGTGCCAGCAGCTTACCATCCTACGAGCAGTACTTC.

At least ten counts were recorded for this clonotype. This chain joins TRBV19 and TRBJ1-1, with D hard to call. This CDR3 has 15 amino acids. Trimming took 8 bases from V and 4 from J, leaving 20 bases between them. Germline CDR1 and CDR2: LNHDA and SQIVND (reference sequence). CDR3 DNA: TGTGCCAGTCATCCCCCACTCGTAGCGCCCACTGAAGCTTTCTTT. The encoded protein is CASHPPLVAPTEAFF.

Many counts were recorded for this clonotype. CDR3 DNA: TGTGCCAGCAGTTACGGGGTCACAGATACGCAGTATTTT. Amino acid sequence: CASSYGVTDTQYF. The J gene is TRBJ2-3, the V gene TRBV12-3 or TRBV12-4; D might be TRBD2 (5 bases). The germline V and J ends were trimmed by 4 bases and 2 bases, with 7 bases remaining between them. CDR3 length: 13 residues.